This T cell receptor beta chain is drawn from a study of shared clonotypes between healthy human individuals (dated by TCRdb to about 2020). At the level of the whole study: Two women and a few men aged 18 to 49 years were included in the cohort. To increase sequencing depth and limit assay-specific biases, TCR repertoire library preparation and sequencing were carried out by different laboratories using diverse techniques. Per donor, three plates each were used for CD4 naive and CD4 memory, two for CD8 naive, and one for CD8 memory. Blood TCR repertoires of roughly 5 healthy adults were deeply sequenced to estimate repertoire size and the extent of clonotype sharing between individuals. Each donor's leukapheresis produced roughly between roughly 0.94 and 9.5 billion PBMCs.

Relative to germline, V is missing 1 base and J is missing 0 bases, with 8 bases of the junction outside any gene match. Inclusive of the bounding cysteine and phenylalanine, the CDR3 is 18 residues long. Of the read, only the CDR3 DNA is kept; its 54 bases are in frame from base 1. CDR1 and CDR2 were assigned from the germline V gene as SGHAT and FQNNGV. Findings and caveats that apply to the study as a whole: Sampling was limited to blood, and TCR repertoires in tissue likely differ from TCR repertoires in blood. Rarefaction of sorted-subset datasets indicated incomplete sequencing despite the large sequencing depth. Sharing across a handful of donors was observed for approximately 4.6% of naive CD4, 3.5% of naive CD8, 2.3% of memory CD4, and roughly 0.4% of memory CD8 clonotypes. Based on pairwise subsampling, the degree of clonotype sharing among donors was expected to be affected by sequencing depth. The small number of donors limited the genetic and exposure-history diversity represented. Naive subsets generally had larger estimated clonotype richness than memory subsets did. Compared with non-shared clonotypes, clonotypes shared by all four sorted-subset donors had higher generation probabilities.

To note about this clone: This receptor's antigen is unknown. No base qualities exist here, and no much larger clone lies one base off it.

Using the deep immunoSEQ assay, multiplex PCR amplified TCR CDR3 regions from genomic DNA. For each cell subset, the extracted genomic DNA was distributed evenly across all wells of several immunoSEQ 96-well plates, and each plate served as one replicate. For sorted subsets, 200 ng of genomic DNA, equivalent to 25,000 to 35,000 T cell genomes, went into each replicate PCR. Purified libraries were measured with a Qubit 3.0 fluorometer, size-checked on a Bioanalyzer 2100, and measured again with the KAPA Library Quantification kit. A separate single-read 150-cycle Illumina NextSeq 550 flow cell was used to sequence each immunoSEQ 96-well plate. Processing in the source paper ran as follows. Because the immunoSEQ output held only junctional sequences and lacked quality scores, the filtering could not match the filtering applied to full-length reads. Sequences were annotated with PyIR, a Python wrapper for IgBLAST v1.9, using IMGT germline references to assign V/J genes and CDR3. Any read was removed if the V/J assignment was weak (E-value above 1e-6), the CDR3 was missing, or the read contained stop codons, out-of-frame junctions, or ambiguous translated residues. A V3J clonotype was defined by an identical inferred V gene, J gene, and CDR3 amino acid sequence. The percentage overlap between two repertoires was calculated by dividing the number of shared unique clonotypes by the size of the smaller repertoire. Repertoire richness was assessed with RTK rarefaction, the Chao1 estimator, and Recon v2.1 estimates of unobserved clonotypes. For all TCRbeta clonotypes obtained by the gDNA method from a handful of donors, generation probabilities were computed with OLGA. The table comes from immuneACCESS by way of TCRdb, which keeps in-frame sequences with V and J called. Part of the clones is missing from these tables; in studies checked, under half for an unresolved V gene and the rest for unknown reasons. The V and J calls and clone size were taken over from that table, and D and trimming were inferred from the DNA. Recorded for this sample are around 600,000 clones; roughly 98% of them occurred a single time. Of the sample, 0.3% is held by the ten largest clones.

CD8 naive samples consisted of CD45RO-negative cells that were positively selected for CCR7, yielding a CD45RA+CCR7+ population without TemRA cells. The donors were healthy, HIV-negative adults with no recently reported acute infections or vaccinations. All donors were Caucasian adults living in Nashville, Tennessee, USA. Blood was collected by leukapheresis, and PBMCs were isolated by Ficoll-Histopaque density gradient centrifugation and then cryopreserved in liquid nitrogen vapor phase. Analytical flow cytometry was used to check the purity and quantity of each magnetically sorted T cell population. Genomic DNA was isolated from each sorted fraction and quantified by UV absorbance on a Nanodrop 2000c.

Sequenced: naive CD8+ T cells sorted from blood. The cell subset or site tag for this specimen amounts to: CD45RA+CCR7+. The chain couples TRBV11-2 to TRBJ2-7; 11 bases in the junction line up with TRBD1. The TCR comes from a man aged 25-45 years in good health. The DNA is TGTGCCAGCAGCTTAGCCCCAGGGACAGGGGGTCCCTCCTACGAGCAGTACTTC. This is translated as CASSLAPGTGGPSYEQYF.